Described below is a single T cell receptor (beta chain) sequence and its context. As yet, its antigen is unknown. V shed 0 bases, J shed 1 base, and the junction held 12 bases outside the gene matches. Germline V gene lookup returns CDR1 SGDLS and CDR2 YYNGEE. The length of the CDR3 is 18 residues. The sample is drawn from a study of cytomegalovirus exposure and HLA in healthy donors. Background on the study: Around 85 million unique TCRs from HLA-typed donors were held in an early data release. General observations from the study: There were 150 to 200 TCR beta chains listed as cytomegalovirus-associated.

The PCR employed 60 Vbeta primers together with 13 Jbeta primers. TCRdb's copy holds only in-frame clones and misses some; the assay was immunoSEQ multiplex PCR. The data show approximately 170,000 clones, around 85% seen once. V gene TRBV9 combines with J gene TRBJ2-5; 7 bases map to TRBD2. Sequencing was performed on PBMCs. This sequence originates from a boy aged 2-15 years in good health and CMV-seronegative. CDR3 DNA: TGTGCCAGCAGCGTAGGGGGGGGGATAGGAACCTTCCAAGAGACCCAGTACTTC. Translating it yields CASSVGGGIGTFQETQYF. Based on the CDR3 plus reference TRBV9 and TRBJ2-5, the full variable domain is DSGVTQTPKHLITATGQRVTLRCSPRSGDLSVYWYQQSLDQGLQFLIQYYNGEERAKGNILERFSAQQFPDLHSELNLSSLELGDSALYFCASSVGGGIGTFQETQYFGPGTRLLVL.